The rows below give T cell receptor beta chains drawn from one sample of a study of T cell responses to AZD1222 COVID-19 vaccine. Produced via immunoSEQ multiplex PCR; TCRdb's table is partial and in-frame only. The sample lists roughly 80,000 clones; 90% to 95% were seen once. The source material was peripheral blood, sampled on day 0 of MenACWY control vaccination. Receptors originate from an adult in good health. Both conserved end residues are part of each CDR3. D genes are given only for firm matches. Rows may omit the clone size; those that give it use once, few, many or a size class.

v_gene	d_gene	abundance	len	j_gene	CDR3aa	CDR3nt
TRBV7-2	-	-	16	TRBJ2-1	CASSLDGSVSYNEQFF	TGTGCCAGCAGCTTGGATGGTAGCGTATCCTACAATGAGCAGTTCTTC
TRBV4-1	TRBD1	-	17	TRBJ1-1	CASSLPGQGVMNTEAFF	TGCGCCAGCAGCCTCCCGGGGCAGGGGGTAATGAACACTGAAGCTTTCTTT
TRBV5-6	-	-	13	TRBJ2-7	CASSLGPGYEQYF	TGTGCCAGCAGCTTGGGGCCGGGGTACGAGCAGTACTTC
TRBV18	-	-	19	TRBJ2-2	CASSPETGSGLSNTGELFF	TGTGCCAGCTCACCAGAAACGGGATCTGGACTCTCAAACACCGGGGAGCTGTTTTTT
TRBV7-2	-	-	21	TRBJ2-3	CASSLALTALTQYTLTDTQYF	TGTGCCAGCAGCTTAGCCCTGACAGCGCTCACCCAGTATACACTCACAGATACGCAGTATTTT
TRBV10-3	-	-	13	TRBJ1-5	CAISRGGNQPQHF	TGTGCCATCAGTAGAGGGGGGAATCAGCCCCAGCATTTT
TRBV28	TRBD1	-	14	TRBJ1-2	CASSSWSDRDGYTF	TGTGCCAGCAGTTCCTGGTCAGACAGGGACGGCTACACCTTC
TRBV16	-	once	13	TRBJ1-1	CASSGQENTEAFF	TGTGCCAGCAGCGGGCAGGAGAACACTGAAGCTTTCTTT
TRBV28	-	-	14	TRBJ1-5	CASGNRRDGQPQHF	TGTGCCAGCGGCAATAGGAGGGACGGACAGCCCCAGCATTTT
TRBV7-9	TRBD1	-	13	TRBJ1-1	CASRRDSGGEAFF	TGTGCCAGCAGGAGGGACAGCGGGGGGGAAGCTTTCTTT
TRBV9	TRBD1	-	14	TRBJ2-3	CASSAWTGGDTQYF	TGTGCCAGCAGCGCGTGGACAGGGGGAGATACGCAGTATTTT
TRBV10-3	-	-	15	TRBJ2-2	CAISGGETAGGELFF	TGTGCCATCAGTGGCGGGGAAACCGCCGGCGGGGAGCTGTTTTTT
TRBV18	TRBD1	-	16	TRBJ2-7	CASSPGTGGFEDEQYF	TGTGCCAGCTCGCCCGGGACAGGGGGTTTTGAGGACGAGCAGTACTTC
TRBV10-1	TRBD2	-	14	TRBJ2-1	CASSGLADDNEQFF	TGCGCCAGCAGTGGGCTAGCGGACGACAATGAGCAGTTCTTC
TRBV11-2	-	-	15	TRBJ2-3	CASSFGLSLTDTQYF	TGTGCCAGCAGCTTCGGACTCTCACTCACAGATACGCAGTATTTT
TRBV5-6	-	-	16	TRBJ1-2	CASSPRVDRDIGGYTF	TGTGCCAGCAGCCCTAGGGTGGACCGGGATATTGGTGGCTACACCTTC
TRBV15	-	-	15	TRBJ1-5	CATSSQGQGIQPQHF	TGTGCCACCAGCTCCCAAGGGCAAGGGATTCAGCCCCAGCATTTT
TRBV30	-	-	13	TRBJ1-4	CAWSSGTSEKLFF	TGTGCCTGGAGTTCGGGGACCAGTGAAAAACTGTTTTTT
TRBV10-3	TRBD1	-	15	TRBJ2-7	CATQRPGTDSYEQYF	TGTGCCACTCAGAGGCCCGGGACAGACTCCTACGAGCAGTACTTC
TRBV27	TRBD2	-	16	TRBJ2-1	CASTPPTSGSYNEQFF	TGTGCCAGCACCCCCCCCACTAGCGGGTCCTACAATGAGCAGTTCTTC
TRBV19	-	once	16	TRBJ1-5	CASSIGRSLQGEPQHF	TGTGCCAGTAGTATTGGTCGTTCCCTGCAAGGGGAGCCCCAGCATTTT
TRBV6-5	-	few	13	TRBJ2-1	CASSYGLNNEQFF	TGTGCCAGCAGTTACGGTCTCAACAATGAGCAGTTCTTC
TRBV28	-	-	13	TRBJ2-7	CASSLVVTYEQYF	TGTGCCAGCAGTTTGGTGGTAACCTACGAGCAGTACTTC
TRBV30	-	-	13	TRBJ1-2	CAWSFGDLGGYTF	TGTGCCTGGAGTTTTGGCGACCTGGGGGGCTACACCTTC
TRBV11-3	-	-	13	TRBJ2-7	CASSSGPGDEQYF	TGTGCCAGCAGCTCGGGCCCTGGGGACGAGCAGTACTTC
TRBV12-3/TRBV12-4	-	once	12	TRBJ1-4	CASSPPGVKLFF	TGTGCCAGCAGCCCCCCGGGGGTAAAACTGTTTTTT
TRBV7-2	-	-	14	TRBJ1-1	CATYKGSSNTEAFF	TGTGCCACCTACAAGGGGAGTTCGAACACTGAAGCTTTCTTT
TRBV7-2	-	-	14	TRBJ2-3	CASSLWTGTDTQYF	TGTGCCAGCAGCCTCTGGACAGGCACAGATACGCAGTATTTT
TRBV14	-	few	15	TRBJ1-4	CASSPRGGADEKLFF	TGTGCCAGCAGCCCCCGGGGGGGGGCGGATGAAAAACTGTTTTTT
TRBV10-1	-	-	11	TRBJ1-2	CASSEAYGYTF	TGCGCCAGCAGTGAGGCCTATGGCTACACCTTC
TRBV27	-	-	14	TRBJ1-1	CASSTPAGTNEAFF	TGTGCCAGCAGTACACCCGCAGGGACTAATGAAGCTTTCTTT
TRBV27	-	-	12	TRBJ2-5	CASSPDRETQYF	TGTGCCAGCAGTCCCGATCGGGAGACCCAGTACTTC